Presented here are 21 T cell receptor beta chains from one specimen sequenced in a study of identical twins (TCRdb year 2016). Receptor amplification or capture employed 5' RACE. Sequenced using an Illumina HiSeq 2000. The raw public data were reprocessed by TCRdb itself: fastp quality trimming at Q25, MiXCR clonotype calling, in-frame beta chains only. Rows with a matching CDR3 protein are joined into one entry that keeps the most common DNA and genes. Within this sample are hundreds of thousands of distinct CDR3 sequences, with around 6% of them counted one time only. The biggest ten clones account for roughly 2% of the sample. The sample was naive T cells sorted from blood. The sample's cell subset or site label, in plain terms: cells isolated with a human naive T-cell isolation kit. The receptors were sampled from a man younger than 35 in good health.

This clonotype occurred many times. The chain links TRBV12-3 or TRBV12-4 to TRBJ1-5; a weak D match, TRBD1 (5 bases). V was cut by 6 bases and J by 9 bases, with 18 bases left in between. The CDR3 loop spans 14 amino acids. CDR3 nucleotide sequence: TGTGCCAGCAGACAGGACGGGGGGTCTCGGCCCCAGCATTTT. Translating gives CASRQDGGSRPQHF.

This clonotype occurred many times. The CDR3 nucleotides read TGTGCCAGCAGCCTTACCGGGACAAGGGTCAATGAGCAGTTCTTC. It translates to CASSLTGTRVNEQFF. The rearrangement joins TRBV3-1 to TRBJ2-1; a possible D gene is TRBD1 (6 bases). Germline V gene lookup returns CDR1 LGHDT and CDR2 YNNKEL (reference sequence). The length of the CDR3 is 15 residues. V lost 4 bases to trimming and J lost 6 bases, with 16 bases between them.

This clonotype was observed at least ten times. The chain is built from TRBV7-9 and TRBJ2-3; tentatively, D is TRBD2 (6 bases). The V gene lost 2 bases and the J gene lost 2 bases, with 14 bases spanning the gap. The CDR3 extends over 16 amino acids. Germline V gene data show CDR1 as SEHNR and CDR2 as FQNEAQ (reference sequence). CDR3 in DNA: TGTGCCAGCAGCTTATCCCGGGAGTTGAACACAGATACGCAGTATTTT. Residues: CASSLSRELNTDTQYF.

This clonotype showed up many times. The V gene is TRBV20-1, the J gene TRBJ1-1; the D is unclear. V was clipped by 4 bases and J by 1 base, with 16 bases between them. Germline lookup yields CDR1 DFQATT and CDR2 SNEGSKA (reference sequence). CDR3 length equals 15 residues. CDR3 sequence: CSAIVRDLPNTEAFF. As DNA, the CDR3 is TGCAGTGCTATAGTGAGAGATCTACCGAACACTGAAGCTTTCTTT.

The rearrangement joins TRBV7-2 to TRBJ1-1, with a possible D match to TRBD1 (6 bases). Germline lookup yields CDR1 SGHTA and CDR2 FQGNSA. V shed 7 bases and J shed 5 bases, with 14 bases lying between them. CDR3 length: 13 amino acids. The CDR3 sequence is CASIRGGATEAFF. The CDR3 bases are TGTGCCAGCATCCGAGGGGGGGCGACTGAAGCTTTCTTT. The variable domain in full, completed from reference TRBV7-2 and TRBJ1-1, reads GAGVSQSPSNKVTEKGKDVELRCDPISGHTALYWYRQSLGQGLEFLIYFQGNSAPDKSGLPSDRFSAERTGGSVSTLTIQRTQQEDSAVYLCASIRGGATEAFFGQGTRLTVV.

The chain joins TRBV6-1 to TRBJ2-3; D may correspond to TRBD1 or TRBD2 (5 bases each). This CDR3 is 14 amino acids long. V was shortened by 10 bases and J by 1 base, with 15 bases between the two germline ends. Looked up from germline, CDR1 is MNHNS and CDR2 is SASEGT. CDR3 nucleotide sequence: TGTGCCATCTCAGGGAGCCCGGGCACAGATACGCAGTATTTT. Translating it yields CAISGSPGTDTQYF.

This clonotype came up many times. This CDR3 is CSATQGVGNQPQHF. As DNA, the CDR3 is TGCAGTGCTACCCAGGGGGTAGGCAATCAGCCCCAGCATTTT. V is TRBV20-1 and J is TRBJ1-5; 7 bases map to TRBD1. Trimming removed 4 bases from V and 2 bases from J; junction bases left unmatched: 5. CDR1 is DFQATT and CDR2 is SNEGSKA in the germline V gene (reference sequence). This CDR3 contains 14 residues.

This clonotype was recorded many times. The chain recombines TRBV28 with TRBJ2-1, with TRBD1 identical over 7 bases. The CDR3 contains 12 residues. CDR1 is MDHEN, CDR2 SYDVKM, per germline. J lost 9 bases, V lost 6 bases, and 5 bases had no gene match. CDR3 in amino acids: CASSHTGVEQFF. The DNA for the CDR3 is TGTGCCAGCAGCCATACAGGGGTTGAGCAGTTCTTC.

This clonotype showed up many times. The chain joins TRBV3-1 to TRBJ2-1, with a possible D match to TRBD1 (6 bases). The V and J ends lost 1 base and 7 bases respectively, with 14 bases between them. The CDR3 has 15 amino acids. Germline V gives CDR1 LGHDT, CDR2 YNNKEL (reference sequence). The chain's CDR3 is CASSQVYRARNEQFF. Here the CDR3 DNA reads TGTGCCAGCAGCCAAGTGTACAGGGCACGGAATGAGCAGTTCTTC.

Only a few counts were recorded for this clonotype. The J gene is TRBJ2-1, the V gene TRBV29-1; TRBD1 matches at 7 bases. V lost 2 bases and J lost 10; bases outside the gene matches: 2. The germline V gene encodes CDR1 SQVTM and CDR2 ANQGSEA. The CDR3 sequence is 11 residues long. Written as DNA, the CDR3 is TGCAGCGTTGAAAGGGGGCACGAGCAGTTCTTC. Residues: CSVERGHEQFF.

This clonotype was found a few times. V is TRBV3-1 and J is TRBJ2-2; 7 bases line up with TRBD1. Trimming took 5 bases from V and 2 from J; bases not matched to a gene: 5. Germline loops: CDR1 LGHDT, CDR2 YNNKEL (reference sequence). This CDR3 region has 15 residues. This CDR3 reads CASSVGQSNTGELFF. The CDR3 DNA sequence: TGTGCCAGCAGCGTGGGACAGAGCAACACCGGGGAGCTGTTTTTT.

Ten or more counts support this clonotype. The chain recombines TRBV3-1 with TRBJ2-1, with D perhaps matching TRBD2 (5 bases). Germline loops: CDR1 LGHDT, CDR2 YNNKEL (reference sequence). There are 15 residues in the CDR3. V lost 1 base and J 5 bases, leaving 12 bases between the germline ends. CDR3 protein: CASSQGRQTNNEQFF. The CDR3 DNA is TGTGCCAGCAGCCAAGGTAGGCAGACTAACAATGAGCAGTTCTTC.

This clonotype has at least ten counts. The gene calls are TRBV20-1 and TRBJ2-1; 7 positions match TRBD2. The trim removed 0 bases at V and 8 bases at J, leaving 10 bases unmatched. CDR1 and CDR2 (germline): DFQATT, SNEGSKA (reference sequence). The CDR3 totals 15 residues. This CDR3 is CSARDLGGSTDEQFF. CDR3 DNA: TGCAGTGCTAGAGATCTTGGCGGGAGTACCGATGAGCAGTTCTTC.

The chain uses TRBV14 and TRBJ2-3; 8 nucleotides line up with TRBD2. The V gene end was trimmed by 1 base and the J gene end by 9 bases; junction bases not matched to a gene: 9. CDR1 SGHDN and CDR2 FVKESK come from the germline V gene. This CDR3 region has 15 residues. The CDR3 bases are TGTGCCAGCAGCCAAGGCGCGGGAGGATTTGAGACGCAGTATTTT. Translation gives CASSQGAGGFETQYF.

This clonotype appeared a few times. The chain couples TRBV27 to TRBJ1-2; 8 positions match TRBD1. In germline, CDR1 is MNHEY, CDR2 SMNVEV (reference sequence). Trimming took 5 bases from V and 2 from J; bases not matched to a gene: 4. This CDR3 contains 14 residues. CDR3 nucleotides: TGTGCCAGCAGTACCCGGGACAGGAACTATGGCTACACCTTC. This codes for CASSTRDRNYGYTF.

In its sample, this clonotype was seen a few times. The chain is built from TRBV29-1 and TRBJ2-1; the match to TRBD2 covers 11 bases. The CDR3 runs 14 residues. V was clipped by 5 bases and J by 6 bases; unmatched bases: 6. CDR1 and CDR2 (germline): SQVTM, ANQGSEA. The DNA for the CDR3 is TGCAGCGTTCAAAGAGGACTAGCGGGCAATGAGCAGTTCTTC. As protein: CSVQRGLAGNEQFF.

This clonotype was counted at least ten times. The chain combines TRBV5-1 with TRBJ2-3; D possibly corresponds to TRBD1 (6 bases). Germline CDR1 and CDR2: SGHRS and YFSETQ. This CDR3 is built from 15 residues. Trimming left V 1 base short and J 2 bases short, with 11 bases between. The CDR3 reads CASSLRTDPTDTQYF. In DNA, the CDR3 is TGCGCCAGCAGCTTGAGGACAGACCCCACAGATACGCAGTATTTT. Based on the CDR3 plus reference TRBV5-1 and TRBJ2-3, the full variable domain is KAGVTQTPRYLIKTRGQQVTLSCSPISGHRSVSWYQQTPGQGLQFLFEYFSETQRNKGNFPGRFSGRQFSNSRSEMNVSTLELGDSALYLCASSLRTDPTDTQYFGPGTRLTVL.

There are a few counts of this clonotype. The genes are TRBV5-1 and TRBJ2-7; D might be TRBD1 (6 bases). The V gene's germline CDR1 is SGHRS and CDR2 YFSETQ. V was cut by 4 bases and J by 3 bases, with 14 bases left in between. The CDR3 runs 14 residues. CDR3 protein: CASSPGTLNYEQYV. The CDR3 nucleotides read TGCGCCAGCAGCCCGGGGACACTGAACTACGAGCAGTACGTC.

This clonotype was seen more than once but under ten times. This chain links TRBV27 with TRBJ2-3, with TRBD1 as a possible D gene (5 bases). CDR1 and CDR2 (germline): MNHEY, SMNVEV (reference sequence). The V end lost 8 bases, the J end lost 4 bases, and 19 bases lay between the germline ends. This CDR3 is 15 amino acids long. The CDR3 DNA reads as TGTGCCAGCTGTAGTCCCGGGTTAGGGGCAGATACGCAGTATTTT. Protein sequence: CASCSPGLGADTQYF.

This clonotype was counted ten times or more. The chain joins TRBV29-1 to TRBJ1-2; weak D call: TRBD1 (5 bases). CDR3 length: 12 amino acids. Germline V gene lookup returns CDR1 SQVTM and CDR2 ANQGSEA. The V end lost 3 bases, the J end lost 4 bases, and 9 bases lay between the germline ends. The CDR3 loop reads CSVERGGYGYTF. CDR3 in DNA: TGCAGCGTTGAGAGGGGCGGCTATGGCTACACCTTC.

At least ten counts were recorded for this clonotype. The gene calls are TRBV10-3 and TRBJ2-7; D remains ambiguous. Germline V CDR1 and CDR2: ENHRY, SYGVKD. This CDR3 has 17 amino acids. V dropped 2 bases and J dropped 0 bases, with 17 bases sitting between them. The CDR3 protein is CAISEEKPGSSSYEQYF. The CDR3 nucleotides are TGTGCCATCAGTGAGGAAAAGCCGGGCTCCAGCTCCTACGAGCAGTACTTC.